Shown below are 14 T cell receptor beta chains from a single sample sequenced in a study of T cell repertoires in cytomegalovirus infection. TCRdb ran MiXCR on the reads and lists one entry per CDR3 protein. The table has some 390,000 distinct CDR3 sequences, roughly 20% seen once. Source material: PBMCs. These TCRs come from a human donor in good health (CMV status not recorded). Some clones in this sample may be carry-over from other donors' samples.

The gene calls are TRBV7-2 and TRBJ1-2; perhaps TRBD1 as D (5 bases). The CDR3 has 13 amino acids. V was clipped by 0 bases and J by 6 bases, with 8 bases between them. CDR1 is SGHTA, CDR2 FQGNSA, per germline. This CDR3 reads CASSLAPQDGYTF. As DNA, the CDR3 is TGTGCCAGCAGCTTAGCGCCACAGGATGGCTACACCTTC.

The table lists this clonotype with many counts. The rearrangement joins TRBV7-9 to TRBJ2-2; D is tentatively TRBD1 or TRBD2 (6 bases each). Per the germline V gene, CDR1 is SEHNR and CDR2 is FQNEAQ (reference sequence). Trimming pared 5 bases from V and 6 bases from J, leaving 16 bases between. There are 15 residues in the CDR3. Here the CDR3 DNA reads TGTGCCAGCAGCCCTAGGGGGGCGGCCGCCGGGGAGCTGTTTTTT. Its protein product is CASSPRGAAAGELFF.

This clonotype was seen ten or more times. The V call is TRBV4-1, the J call TRBJ1-1, with D uncertain. Trimming removed 0 bases at V and 0 bases at J, with 5 bases between. The CDR3 totals 14 residues. CDR1 MGHRA and CDR2 YSYEKL come from the germline V gene. CDR3: CASSQDMVNTEAFF. CDR3 sequence (DNA): TGCGCCAGCAGCCAAGATATGGTGAACACTGAAGCTTTCTTT.

This clonotype came up many times. V is TRBV7-8 and J is TRBJ1-1; 8 bases map to TRBD1. CDR1 is SGHVS and CDR2 is FQNEAQ in the germline V gene. Losses at the gene ends were 5 bases for V and 0 bases for J; bases not matched to a gene: 5. The CDR3 runs 15 residues. The CDR3 DNA is TGTGCCAGCAGCCCCCGACAGGGGATGAACACTGAAGCTTTCTTT. Its protein product is CASSPRQGMNTEAFF.

This clonotype appeared many times. The chain couples TRBV7-6 to TRBJ2-3; possibly TRBD2 for D (5 bases). The V gene's germline CDR1 is SGHVS and CDR2 FNYEAQ. V lost 4 bases to trimming and J lost 0 bases, with 11 bases between them. The CDR3 contains 15 residues. CDR3 region: CASSSIAFSTDTQYF. In DNA, the CDR3 is TGTGCCAGCAGCTCCATAGCGTTTAGCACAGATACGCAGTATTTT.

The rearrangement joins TRBV6-2 or TRBV6-3 to TRBJ2-7; 7 bases agree with TRBD2. The CDR3 is 13 residues long. CDR1 MNHEY and CDR2 SVGEGT come from the germline V gene. J was trimmed by 6 bases and V by 3 bases; bases with no gene match: 5. The CDR3 DNA reads as TGTGCCAGCAGTTATAATGGCGGGAGCGAGCAGTACTTC. Protein: CASSYNGGSEQYF.

There are many counts of this clonotype. CDR3: CASSFRGVYEQYF. The CDR3 region has the DNA TGTGCCAGCAGTTTCCGGGGCGTCTACGAGCAGTACTTC. V is TRBV28 and J is TRBJ2-7; D might be TRBD1 or TRBD2, each matching 5 bases. Germline loops: CDR1 MDHEN, CDR2 SYDVKM. This CDR3 is built from 13 residues. Trimming stripped 3 bases from V and 3 bases from J, with 9 bases between.

This clonotype has at least ten counts. This chain connects TRBV19 to TRBJ1-5; 7 bases align to TRBD1. This CDR3 has 15 amino acids. The V gene end was trimmed by 2 bases and the J gene end by 5 bases; junction bases not matched to a gene: 6. Germline V gene sequence: CDR1 LNHDA, CDR2 SQIVND (reference sequence). The CDR3 is CASSIMGTEDQPQHF. The DNA of the CDR3 is TGTGCCAGTAGTATAATGGGGACAGAGGATCAGCCCCAGCATTTT.

V is TRBV12-3 or TRBV12-4 and J is TRBJ2-7; 7 bases fit TRBD1. The CDR3 extends over 15 amino acids. V shed 0 bases and J 0 bases; nucleotides not matched to a gene: 2. The CDR3 is CASSLATGVSYEQYF. For the CDR3, the DNA is TGTGCCAGCAGTTTAGCAACAGGGGTCTCCTACGAGCAGTACTTC.

Ten or more counts support this clonotype. The chain links TRBV11-3 to TRBJ2-1; D may be TRBD2 (6 bases). The V end was cut by 5 bases, the J end by 0 bases, with 8 bases between. Germline V gene sequence: CDR1 SGHNT, CDR2 YENEEA. The CDR3 has 14 amino acids. The CDR3 bases are TGTGCCAGCAGCCTGGGGGGCTCCTACAATGAGCAGTTCTTC. Its protein is CASSLGGSYNEQFF.

The CDR3, as DNA: TGTGCCAGCAGATCCGATAGGGACTCTGGAAACACCATATATTTT. Its protein is CASRSDRDSGNTIYF. The chain combines TRBV6-5 with TRBJ1-3; D remains ambiguous. The CDR3 sequence is 15 residues long. Deletions cut 6 bases from V and 0 bases from J, with 12 bases between. Germline V gene data show CDR1 as MNHEY and CDR2 as SVGAGI.

This clonotype was found many times. The chain employs TRBV6-1 and TRBJ2-7, with D possibly matching TRBD1 (5 bases). Trimming removed 8 bases from V and 6 bases from J, with 11 bases in between. The CDR3 is 11 residues long. Germline loops: CDR1 MNHNS, CDR2 SASEGT. The CDR3: CASQGFGEQYV. In DNA, the CDR3 is TGTGCCAGCCAGGGTTTTGGCGAGCAGTACGTC.

The sample holds a few counts of this clonotype. The CDR3 protein is CASSYGQEAFF. CDR3 sequence (DNA): TGTGCCAGCAGTTACGGGCAGGAAGCTTTCTTT. The chain links TRBV6-2 or TRBV6-3 to TRBJ1-1; no clear D. Trimming left V 2 bases short and J 8 bases short, with 6 bases between. There are 11 residues in the CDR3. Germline V gene lookup returns CDR1 MNHEY and CDR2 SVGEGT.

This clonotype occurred many times. This chain joins TRBV19 and TRBJ2-4; D is perhaps TRBD1 or TRBD2 (5 bases each). V lost 6 bases and J lost 8, with 11 bases in between. CDR1 is LNHDA and CDR2 is SQIVND in the germline V gene (reference sequence). This CDR3 region has 12 residues. The CDR3 protein is CASRRGVDIQYF. In DNA, the CDR3 is TGTGCCAGTAGGAGGGGAGTGGACATTCAGTACTTC.